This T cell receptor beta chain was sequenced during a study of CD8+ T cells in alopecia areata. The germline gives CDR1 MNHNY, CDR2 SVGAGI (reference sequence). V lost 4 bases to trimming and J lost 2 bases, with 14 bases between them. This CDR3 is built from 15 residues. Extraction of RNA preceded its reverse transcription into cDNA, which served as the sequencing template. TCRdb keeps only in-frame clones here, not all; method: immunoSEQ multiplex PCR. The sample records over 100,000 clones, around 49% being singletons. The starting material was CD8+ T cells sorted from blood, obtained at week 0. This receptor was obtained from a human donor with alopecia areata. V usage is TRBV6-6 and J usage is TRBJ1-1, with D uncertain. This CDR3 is CASSSLSGKNTEAFF. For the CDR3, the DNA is TGTGCCAGCAGTTCCCTCTCGGGTAAAAACACTGAAGCTTTCTTT.